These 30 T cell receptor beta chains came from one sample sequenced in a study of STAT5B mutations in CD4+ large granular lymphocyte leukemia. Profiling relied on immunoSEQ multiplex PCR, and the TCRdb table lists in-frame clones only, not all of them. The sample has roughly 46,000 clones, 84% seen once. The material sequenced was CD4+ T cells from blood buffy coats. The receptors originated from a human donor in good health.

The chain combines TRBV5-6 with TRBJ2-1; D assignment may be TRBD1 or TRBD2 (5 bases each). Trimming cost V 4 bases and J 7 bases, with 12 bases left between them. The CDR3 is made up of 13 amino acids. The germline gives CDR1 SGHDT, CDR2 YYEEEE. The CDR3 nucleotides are TGTGCCAGCAGCCACGAGAGGGGTAATGAGCAGTTCTTC. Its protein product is CASSHERGNEQFF.

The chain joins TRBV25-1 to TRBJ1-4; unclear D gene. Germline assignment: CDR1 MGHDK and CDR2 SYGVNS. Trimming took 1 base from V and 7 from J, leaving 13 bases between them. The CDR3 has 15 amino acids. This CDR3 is CASSEWQESGEKLFF. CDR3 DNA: TGTGCCAGCAGTGAATGGCAGGAATCCGGTGAAAAACTGTTTTTT. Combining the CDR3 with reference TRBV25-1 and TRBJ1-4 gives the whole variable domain EADIYQTPRYLVIGTGKKITLECSQTMGHDKMYWYQQDPGMELHLIHYSYGVNSTEKGDLSSESTVSRIRTEHFPLTLESARPSHTSQYLCASSEWQESGEKLFFGSGTQLSVL.

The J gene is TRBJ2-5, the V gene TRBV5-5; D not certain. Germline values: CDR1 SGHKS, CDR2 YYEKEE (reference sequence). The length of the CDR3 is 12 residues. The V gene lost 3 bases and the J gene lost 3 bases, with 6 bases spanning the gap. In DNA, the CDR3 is TGTGCCAGCAGCTATCTAGAAGAGACCCAGTACTTC. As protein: CASSYLEETQYF.

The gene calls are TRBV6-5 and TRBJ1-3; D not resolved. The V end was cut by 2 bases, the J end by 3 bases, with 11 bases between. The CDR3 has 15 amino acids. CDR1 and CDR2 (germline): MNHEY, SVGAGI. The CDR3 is CASSYGSLFGNTIYF. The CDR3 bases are TGTGCCAGCAGTTACGGCTCCTTATTTGGAAACACCATATATTTT.

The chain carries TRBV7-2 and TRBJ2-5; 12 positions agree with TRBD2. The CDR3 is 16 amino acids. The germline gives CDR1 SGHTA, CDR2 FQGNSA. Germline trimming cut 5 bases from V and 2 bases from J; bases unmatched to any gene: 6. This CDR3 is CASSLWTSGDQETQYF. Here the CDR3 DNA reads TGTGCCAGCAGCCTGTGGACTAGCGGGGATCAAGAGACCCAGTACTTC.

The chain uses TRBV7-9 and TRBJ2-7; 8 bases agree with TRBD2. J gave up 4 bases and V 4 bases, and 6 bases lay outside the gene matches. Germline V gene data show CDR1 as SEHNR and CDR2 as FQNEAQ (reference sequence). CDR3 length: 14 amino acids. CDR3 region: CASSSVAGPYEQYF. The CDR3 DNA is TGTGCCAGCAGCTCCGTAGCGGGACCTTACGAGCAGTACTTC. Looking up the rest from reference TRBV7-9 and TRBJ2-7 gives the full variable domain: DTGVSQNPRHKITKRGQNVTFRCDPISEHNRLYWYRQTLGQGPEFLTYFQNEAQLEKSRLLSDRFSAERPKGSFSTLEIQRTEQGDSAMYLCASSSVAGPYEQYFGPGTRLTVT.

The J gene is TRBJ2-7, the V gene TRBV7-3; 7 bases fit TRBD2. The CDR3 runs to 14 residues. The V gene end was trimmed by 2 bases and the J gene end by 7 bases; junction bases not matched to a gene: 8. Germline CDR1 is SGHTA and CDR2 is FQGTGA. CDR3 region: CASSLFHLGGEQYF. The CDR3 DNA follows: TGTGCCAGCAGCTTATTTCACCTCGGGGGGGAGCAGTACTTC.

CDR3 protein: CASSYLAGGPNEQFF. For the CDR3, the DNA is TGTGCCAGCAGCTATCTAGCGGGAGGGCCGAATGAGCAGTTCTTC. V gene TRBV7-9 combines with J gene TRBJ2-1, with 12 bases identical to TRBD2. CDR3 length: 15 residues. Germline trimming cut 4 bases from V and 7 bases from J; bases unmatched to any gene: 5. Germline CDR1 and CDR2: SEHNR and FQNEAQ (reference sequence).

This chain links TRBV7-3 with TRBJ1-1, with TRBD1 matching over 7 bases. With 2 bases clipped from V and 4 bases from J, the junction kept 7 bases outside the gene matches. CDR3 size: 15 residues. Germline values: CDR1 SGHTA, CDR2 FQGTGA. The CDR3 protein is CASSLSAGGGTEAFF. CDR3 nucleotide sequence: TGTGCCAGCAGCTTATCGGCAGGGGGGGGCACTGAAGCTTTCTTT.

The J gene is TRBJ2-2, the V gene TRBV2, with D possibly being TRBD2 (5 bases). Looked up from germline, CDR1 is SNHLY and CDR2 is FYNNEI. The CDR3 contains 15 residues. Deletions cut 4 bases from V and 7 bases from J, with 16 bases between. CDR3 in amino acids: CASSVLEGTGGELFF. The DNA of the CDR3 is TGTGCCAGCAGTGTCTTAGAGGGAACCGGCGGGGAGCTGTTTTTT.

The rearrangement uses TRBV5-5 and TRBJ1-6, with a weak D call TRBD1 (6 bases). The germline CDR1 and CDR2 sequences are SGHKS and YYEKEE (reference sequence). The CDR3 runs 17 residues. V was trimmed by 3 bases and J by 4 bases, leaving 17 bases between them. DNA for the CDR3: TGTGCCAGCAGCTCAACACCCAGACAGGTGTATAATTCACCCCTCCACTTT. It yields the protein CASSSTPRQVYNSPLHF.

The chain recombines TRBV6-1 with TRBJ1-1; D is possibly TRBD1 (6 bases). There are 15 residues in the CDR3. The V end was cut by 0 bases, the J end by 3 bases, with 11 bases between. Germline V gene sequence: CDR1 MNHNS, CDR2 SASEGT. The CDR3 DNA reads TGTGCCAGCAGTGAAGCCGACAGGAGGGACACTGAAGCTTTCTTT. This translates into CASSEADRRDTEAFF.

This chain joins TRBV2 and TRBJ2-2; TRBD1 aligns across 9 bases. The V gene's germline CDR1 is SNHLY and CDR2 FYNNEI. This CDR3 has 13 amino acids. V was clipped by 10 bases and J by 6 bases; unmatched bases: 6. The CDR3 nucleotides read TGTGCCACCCGGGACAGGGAGGCCGGGGAGCTGTTTTTT. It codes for CATRDREAGELFF.

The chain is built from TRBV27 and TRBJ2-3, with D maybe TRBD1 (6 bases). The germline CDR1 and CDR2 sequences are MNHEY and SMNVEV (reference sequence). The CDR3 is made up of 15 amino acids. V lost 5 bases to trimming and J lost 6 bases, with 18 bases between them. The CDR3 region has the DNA TGTGCCAGCAGTCCGAACTCAGGGGTTGCCGATACGCAGTATTTT. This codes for CASSPNSGVADTQYF.

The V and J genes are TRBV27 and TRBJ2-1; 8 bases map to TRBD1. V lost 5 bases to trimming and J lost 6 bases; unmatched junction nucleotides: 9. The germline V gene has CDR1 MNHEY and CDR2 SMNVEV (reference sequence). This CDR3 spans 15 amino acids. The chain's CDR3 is CASSPLGQGTNEQFF. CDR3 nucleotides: TGTGCCAGCAGTCCCCTTGGACAGGGAACCAATGAGCAGTTCTTC.

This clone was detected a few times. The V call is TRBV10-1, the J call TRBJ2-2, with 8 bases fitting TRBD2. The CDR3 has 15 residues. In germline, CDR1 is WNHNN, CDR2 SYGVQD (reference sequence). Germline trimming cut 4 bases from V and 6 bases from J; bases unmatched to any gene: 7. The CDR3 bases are TGCGCCAGCAGTGGGCCGGGACTAGGGGCCGGGGAGCTGTTTTTT. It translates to CASSGPGLGAGELFF.

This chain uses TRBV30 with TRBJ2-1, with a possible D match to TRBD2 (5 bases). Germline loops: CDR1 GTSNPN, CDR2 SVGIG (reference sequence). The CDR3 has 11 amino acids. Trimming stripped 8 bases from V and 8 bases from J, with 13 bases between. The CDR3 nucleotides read TGTGCCCGGGGATTTCTAGATGAGCAGTTCTTC. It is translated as CARGFLDEQFF.

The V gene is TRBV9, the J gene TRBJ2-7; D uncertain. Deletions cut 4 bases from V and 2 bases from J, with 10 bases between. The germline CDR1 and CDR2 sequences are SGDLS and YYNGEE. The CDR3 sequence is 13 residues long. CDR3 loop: CASSKDPAYEQYF. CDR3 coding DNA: TGTGCCAGCAGCAAGGACCCGGCCTACGAGCAGTACTTC.

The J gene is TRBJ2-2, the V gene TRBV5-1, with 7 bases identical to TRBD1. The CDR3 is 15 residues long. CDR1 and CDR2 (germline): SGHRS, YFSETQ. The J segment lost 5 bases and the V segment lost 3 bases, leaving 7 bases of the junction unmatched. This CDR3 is CASSSTGDRTGELFF. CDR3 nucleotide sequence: TGCGCCAGCAGCTCAACAGGGGATAGGACCGGGGAGCTGTTTTTT.

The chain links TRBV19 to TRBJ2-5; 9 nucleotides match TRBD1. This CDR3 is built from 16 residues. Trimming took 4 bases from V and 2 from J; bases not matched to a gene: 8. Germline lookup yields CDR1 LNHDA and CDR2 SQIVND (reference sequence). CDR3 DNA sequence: TGTGCCAGTAGTAGACCTTGGACAGGGGAACAAGAGACCCAGTACTTC. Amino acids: CASSRPWTGEQETQYF.

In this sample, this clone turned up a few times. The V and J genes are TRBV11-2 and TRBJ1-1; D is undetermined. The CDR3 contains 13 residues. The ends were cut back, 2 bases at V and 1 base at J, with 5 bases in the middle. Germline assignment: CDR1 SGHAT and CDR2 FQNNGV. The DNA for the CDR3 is TGTGCCAGCAGCTTACAGGAGAACACTGAAGCTTTCTTT. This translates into CASSLQENTEAFF.

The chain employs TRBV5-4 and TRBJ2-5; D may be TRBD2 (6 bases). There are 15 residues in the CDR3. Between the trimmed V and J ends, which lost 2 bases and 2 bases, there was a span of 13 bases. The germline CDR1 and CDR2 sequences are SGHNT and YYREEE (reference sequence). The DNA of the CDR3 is TGTGCCAGCAGCTTACGAGGAGCGGGTCAAGAGACCCAGTACTTC. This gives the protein CASSLRGAGQETQYF.

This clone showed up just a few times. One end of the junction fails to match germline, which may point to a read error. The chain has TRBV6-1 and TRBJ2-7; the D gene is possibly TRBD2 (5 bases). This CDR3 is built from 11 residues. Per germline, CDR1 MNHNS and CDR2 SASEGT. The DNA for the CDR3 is TGTGCCAGCAGTGCGGGATCCCTTTGGGACTTC. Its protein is CASSAGSLWDF.

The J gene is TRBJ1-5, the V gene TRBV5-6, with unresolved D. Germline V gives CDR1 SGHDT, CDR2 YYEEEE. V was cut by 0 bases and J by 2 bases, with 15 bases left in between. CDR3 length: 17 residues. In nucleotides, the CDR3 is TGTGCCAGCAGCTTGGTCGGTGGGCTCGGGGGCAATCAGCCCCAGCATTTT. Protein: CASSLVGGLGGNQPQHF.

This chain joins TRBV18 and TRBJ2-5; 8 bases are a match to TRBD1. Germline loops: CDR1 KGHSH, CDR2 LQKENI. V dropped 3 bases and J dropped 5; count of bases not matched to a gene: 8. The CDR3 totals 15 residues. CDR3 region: CASSPGTGSRETQYF. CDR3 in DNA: TGTGCCAGCTCACCCGGGACAGGAAGTCGGGAGACCCAGTACTTC.

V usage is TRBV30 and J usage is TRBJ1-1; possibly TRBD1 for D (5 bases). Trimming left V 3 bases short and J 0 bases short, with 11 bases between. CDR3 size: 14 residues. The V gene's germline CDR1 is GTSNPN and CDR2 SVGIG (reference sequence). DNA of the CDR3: TGTGCCTGGAGGAGGACGGGGGTGAACACTGAAGCTTTCTTT. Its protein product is CAWRRTGVNTEAFF.

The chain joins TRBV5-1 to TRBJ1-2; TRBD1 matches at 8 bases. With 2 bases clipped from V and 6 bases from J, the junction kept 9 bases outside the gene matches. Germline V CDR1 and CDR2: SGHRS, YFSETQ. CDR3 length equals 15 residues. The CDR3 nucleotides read TGCGCCAGCAGCTTTATGGGACAGGCCCTAAATGGCTACACCTTC. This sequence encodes CASSFMGQALNGYTF.

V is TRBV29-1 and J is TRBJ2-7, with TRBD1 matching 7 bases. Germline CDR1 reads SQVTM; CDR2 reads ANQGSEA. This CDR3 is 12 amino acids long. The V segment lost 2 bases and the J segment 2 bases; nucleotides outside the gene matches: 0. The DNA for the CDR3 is TGCAGCGTTGAACAGGGGGCCTACGAGCAGTACTTC. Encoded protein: CSVEQGAYEQYF.

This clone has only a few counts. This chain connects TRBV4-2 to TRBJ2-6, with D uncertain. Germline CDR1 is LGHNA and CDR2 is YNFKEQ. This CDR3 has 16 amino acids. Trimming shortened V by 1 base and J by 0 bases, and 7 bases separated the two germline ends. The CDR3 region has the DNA TGTGCCAGCAGCCAAGTGGCAAGCTCTGGGGCCAACGTCCTGACTTTC. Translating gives CASSQVASSGANVLTF.

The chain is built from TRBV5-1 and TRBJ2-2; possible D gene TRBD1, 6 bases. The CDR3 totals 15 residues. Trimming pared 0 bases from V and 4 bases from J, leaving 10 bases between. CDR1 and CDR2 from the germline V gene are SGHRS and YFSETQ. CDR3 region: CASSLAGVPTGELFF. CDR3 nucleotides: TGCGCCAGCAGCTTGGCAGGGGTACCCACCGGGGAGCTGTTTTTT.